This T cell receptor beta chain was recovered during a study of blood T cell repertoires in COVID-19. Clones were sequenced by immunoSEQ multiplex PCR, and TCRdb holds only the in-frame ones, with some missing. The sample yields about 300,000 clones, 87% seen once. The V gene's germline CDR1 is MNHEY and CDR2 SVGAGI. CDR3 size: 14 residues. V lost 6 bases to trimming and J lost 8 bases, with 19 bases between them. Sequenced sample: PBMCs or T cells enriched from blood (not recorded which). The V and J genes are TRBV6-5 and TRBJ1-2, with no clear D. This clonotype originated in a woman in her thirties who had recovered from COVID-19. CDR3 in amino acids: CASSQHSGPGGYTF. DNA for the CDR3: TGTGCCAGCAGCCAGCACTCAGGTCCTGGGGGCTACACCTTC.